Given below is one T cell receptor (beta chain) in context. No antigen is known for it. The data originate from a study of cytomegalovirus exposure and HLA in healthy donors. Study-wide findings and caveats: The study flagged about 150 TCR beta chains as cytomegalovirus-associated. Sequencing had likely introduced a cluster of highly shared sequence variants as an artifact.

The PCR employed 60 Vbeta primers together with 13 Jbeta primers. The table came from immunoSEQ multiplex PCR; TCRdb's copy has only in-frame clones and leaves some out. The table lists under 150,000 clones, approximately 86% of them singletons. Material: PBMCs. The clonotype was recovered from a boy aged 5 to 17 in good health and CMV-seronegative.

The CDR3 region is CASSGLAGGPDNTGELFF. The CDR3 DNA is TGTGCCAGCTCAGGACTAGCGGGAGGGCCTGATAACACCGGGGAGCTGTTTTTT. The chain couples TRBV18 to TRBJ2-2, with 15 bases that match TRBD2. This CDR3 spans 18 amino acids. V shed 5 bases, J shed 2 bases, and the junction held 6 bases outside the gene matches. Looked up from germline, CDR1 is KGHSH and CDR2 is LQKENI.